The 20 T cell receptor beta chains listed next were all sequenced from one sample in a study of T cell responses to AZD1222 COVID-19 vaccine (dated by TCRdb to the early 2020s). In light of the paper, this sample's time point label describes: baseline before first vaccination. Library preparation was by the immunoSEQ multiplex PCR assay. TCRdb limited this immuneACCESS table to in-frame rearrangements with V and J called. A share of clones is missing; checked studies link under half to unresolved V genes, and the rest is unexplained. In all, the sample holds some 130,000 clones, and around 90% of those were seen once. Just under 6.5% of the sample belongs to the ten largest clones. The input for sequencing was peripheral blood, taken on day 0 of AZD1222 vaccination. These receptor sequences come from an adult in good health.

V and J are TRBV6-5 and TRBJ1-5; D uncertain. This CDR3 has 15 amino acids. Germline V gene data show CDR1 as MNHEY and CDR2 as SVGAGI. Trimming took off 7 bases at V and 7 bases at J, with 20 bases between the two ends. CDR3 in amino acids: CASNTLGRVGQPQHF. The CDR3 coding sequence is TGTGCCAGCAACACCCTGGGGAGGGTCGGGCAGCCCCAGCATTTT.

This clone was observed a handful of times. The J gene is TRBJ1-5, the V gene TRBV30; a weak D match, TRBD1 (5 bases). Germline V CDR1 and CDR2: GTSNPN, SVGIG (reference sequence). The CDR3 spans 17 residues. V was pared by 1 base and J by 1 base, with 17 bases between. The CDR3 loop reads CAWSGIFSGTSNQPQHF. The CDR3 DNA follows: TGTGCCTGGAGTGGAATTTTCAGCGGGACGAGCAATCAGCCCCAGCATTTT.

The gene calls are TRBV29-1 and TRBJ1-1; maybe TRBD1 (6 bases). Trimming took off 4 bases at V and 3 bases at J, with 15 bases between the two ends. Germline loops: CDR1 SQVTM, CDR2 ANQGSEA. The CDR3 is 14 amino acids. The CDR3 reads CSVGAGQLHTEAFF. In DNA form, the CDR3 reads TGCAGCGTTGGGGCGGGACAACTTCACACTGAAGCTTTCTTT. Combining the CDR3 with reference TRBV29-1 and TRBJ1-1 gives the whole variable domain SAVISQKPSRDICQRGTSLTIQCQVDSQVTMMFWYRQQPGQSLTLIATANQGSEATYESGFVIDKFPISRPNLTFSTLTVSNMSPEDSSIYLCSVGAGQLHTEAFFGQGTRLTVV.

This clone was recorded only once. The chain uses TRBV7-2 and TRBJ2-1; D gene unclear. In germline, CDR1 is SGHTA, CDR2 FQGNSA. Between the trimmed V and J ends, which lost 5 bases and 4 bases, there was a span of 18 bases. The CDR3 extends over 16 amino acids. The CDR3 loop is CASSMASATYYNEQFF. In DNA form, the CDR3 reads TGTGCCAGCAGCATGGCATCCGCTACCTATTACAATGAGCAGTTCTTC.

CDR3 sequence: CASSLVRGASYEQYF. CDR3 nucleotide sequence: TGTGCCAGCAGCTTGGTGCGGGGGGCCTCCTACGAGCAGTACTTC. This chain uses TRBV5-8 with TRBJ2-7; the match to TRBD2 covers 8 bases. The CDR3 totals 15 residues. The V segment lost 0 bases and the J segment 0 bases; nucleotides outside the gene matches: 2. In germline, CDR1 is SGHTS, CDR2 YDEGEE.

The chain carries TRBV19 and TRBJ1-1, with 8 nucleotides matching TRBD1. The germline gives CDR1 LNHDA, CDR2 SQIVND (reference sequence). V was clipped by 3 bases and J by 1 base; unmatched bases: 7. The CDR3 length is 16 residues. CDR3 sequence reads: CASSIHRQGRNTEAFF. The CDR3, as DNA: TGTGCCAGTAGTATCCACCGACAGGGGAGGAACACTGAAGCTTTCTTT.

The genes are TRBV10-3 and TRBJ2-2; 8 nucleotides agree with TRBD1. V shed 5 bases and J 3 bases; nucleotides not matched to a gene: 5. Germline V gives CDR1 ENHRY, CDR2 SYGVKD. The CDR3 is made up of 15 amino acids. This CDR3 is CAISLGTGHTGELFF. CDR3 sequence (DNA): TGTGCCATCAGTTTGGGGACAGGACACACCGGGGAGCTGTTTTTT.

The rearrangement joins TRBV25-1 to TRBJ1-3; D gene unclear. The CDR3 is 15 residues long. Trimming left V 0 bases short and J 0 bases short, with 6 bases between. Looked up from germline, CDR1 is MGHDK and CDR2 is SYGVNS. CDR3 loop: CASSEYIYSGNTIYF. DNA of the CDR3: TGTGCCAGCAGTGAATATATATACTCTGGAAACACCATATATTTT.

V is TRBV20-1 and J is TRBJ2-7; the D is unclear. The V end was cut by 3 bases, the J end by 3 bases, with 9 bases between. This CDR3 is built from 12 residues. CDR1 and CDR2 (germline): DFQATT, SNEGSKA (reference sequence). The DNA of the CDR3 is TGCAGTGCTAGTGGACCGTACTACGAGCAGTACTTC. It encodes CSASGPYYEQYF.

The rearrangement joins TRBV10-2 to TRBJ1-1, with a possible D match to TRBD1 (5 bases). Germline V gene data show CDR1 as WSHSY and CDR2 as SAAADI. There are 14 residues in the CDR3. With 4 bases removed from V and 3 bases from J, the gap between germline ends came to 12 bases. The DNA for the CDR3 is TGCGCCAGCAGTGGTGTTGTGGGGCACACTGAAGCTTTCTTT. Residues: CASSGVVGHTEAFF.

This clone has only a few counts. V is TRBV6-5 and J is TRBJ2-7; D is possibly TRBD1 or TRBD2 (5 bases each). Germline loops: CDR1 MNHEY, CDR2 SVGAGI. V dropped 4 bases and J dropped 9 bases, with 25 bases sitting between them. The CDR3 sequence is 16 residues long. Here the CDR3 DNA reads TGTGCCAGCAGTTTACTCTCTGCCTCGGGGCAAGGAGGGCAGTACTTC. The encoded protein is CASSLLSASGQGGQYF.

The chain recombines TRBV5-1 with TRBJ1-2; 7 nucleotides agree with TRBD1. Trimming cost V 0 bases and J 2 bases; bases outside gene matches: 13. This CDR3 has 18 amino acids. From germline, CDR1 is SGHRS and CDR2 YFSETQ. The CDR3 DNA is TGCGCCAGCAGCTTGGAAGGGGGCCAATTGGGTGGGAACTATGGCTACACCTTC. Translation gives CASSLEGGQLGGNYGYTF.

The chain has TRBV6-5 and TRBJ1-2; D ambiguous. Germline loops: CDR1 MNHEY, CDR2 SVGAGI. The CDR3 loop spans 15 amino acids. The ends were cut back, 5 bases at V and 5 bases at J, with 18 bases in the middle. CDR3 sequence: CASSTTPRRFYGYTF. CDR3 nucleotide sequence: TGTGCCAGCAGTACGACACCCCGCCGCTTTTATGGCTACACCTTC.

The chain is built from TRBV19 and TRBJ1-2, with D perhaps TRBD1 (6 bases). V gave up 5 bases and J gave up 2 bases, with 18 bases separating them. This CDR3 spans 16 amino acids. CDR1 LNHDA and CDR2 SQIVND come from the germline V gene (reference sequence). For the CDR3, the DNA is TGTGCCAGTAGTCCCCCGCGGAGGGGGGGGAACTATGGCTACACCTTC. Translating it yields CASSPPRRGGNYGYTF.

The rearrangement uses TRBV6-5 and TRBJ1-2; TRBD1 is a possible D gene (5 bases). The CDR3 has 12 residues. In germline, CDR1 is MNHEY, CDR2 SVGAGI. Trimming removed 7 bases from V and 2 bases from J, with 8 bases in between. The CDR3 sequence: CASTKGNYGYTF. The CDR3 DNA follows: TGTGCCAGCACCAAGGGGAACTATGGCTACACCTTC.

The V gene is TRBV5-1, the J gene TRBJ2-7, with D possibly matching TRBD1 (5 bases). The CDR3 sequence is 15 residues long. Germline assignment: CDR1 SGHRS and CDR2 YFSETQ. With 3 bases removed from V and 0 bases from J, the gap between germline ends came to 13 bases. CDR3 loop: CASSYDSLSSYEQYF. CDR3 in DNA: TGCGCCAGCAGCTACGACAGCCTAAGCTCCTACGAGCAGTACTTC.

This chain joins TRBV10-2 and TRBJ1-1; 7 positions match TRBD1. J was trimmed by 7 bases and V by 5 bases; bases with no gene match: 10. The CDR3 contains 14 residues. The germline gives CDR1 WSHSY, CDR2 SAAADI. In nucleotides, the CDR3 is TGCGCCAGCAGTTTGAAGGAGGGGGCATTTGAAGCTTTCTTT. Amino acids: CASSLKEGAFEAFF.

The chain is built from TRBV7-9 and TRBJ1-3; D is unclear. CDR1 and CDR2 from the germline V gene are SEHNR and FQNEAQ (reference sequence). The CDR3 runs 13 residues. V lost 2 bases and J 4 bases, leaving 6 bases between the germline ends. The chain's CDR3 is CASSLNQGNTIYF. The CDR3 DNA reads as TGTGCCAGCAGCTTAAATCAAGGAAACACCATATATTTT.

The chain employs TRBV3-1 (or the pseudogene TRBV3-2) and TRBJ1-2, with D uncertain. This CDR3 region has 14 residues. The V end was cut by 2 bases, the J end by 8 bases, with 15 bases between. Germline V gene lookup returns CDR1 LGHDT and CDR2 YNNKEL (reference sequence). In nucleotides, the CDR3 is TGTGCCAGCAGCCAATCGTCGGACCCGCGGGGCTACACCTTC. Amino acids: CASSQSSDPRGYTF.

This chain links TRBV7-8 with TRBJ2-1; 13 bases agree with TRBD2. There are 18 residues in the CDR3. Germline CDR1 is SGHVS and CDR2 is FQNEAQ. V trimming: 4 bases; J trimming: 8 bases; junction bases outside the gene matches: 14. The CDR3 bases are TGTGCCAGCAGCTCAAGGACTAGCGGGGGCTCGTTCTTTTATGAGCAGTTCTTC. It encodes CASSSRTSGGSFFYEQFF.